These 15 T cell receptor beta chains were sequenced from one sample in a study of prognosis after radiotherapy for stage I lung cancer. TCR beta CDR3 amplification from genomic DNA was performed by two-round multiplex PCR. The use of primers specific to each TRBV and TRBJ gene characterized first-round PCR. MiXCR was run by TCRdb on the multiplex PCR reads, yielding one entry per CDR3 protein. The sample lists some 13,000 distinct CDR3 sequences; roughly 50% were seen once. Here the sequenced sample was PBMCs, taken before or after stereotactic body radiation therapy (not recorded which). These receptors came from a donor aged 50 or older with non-small cell lung cancer.

This clonotype is deemed medium-sized. The genes are TRBV6-1 and TRBJ1-2; D gene uncertain. Germline loops: CDR1 MNHNS, CDR2 SASEGT. Trimming took off 7 bases at V and 8 bases at J, with 20 bases between the two ends. There are 14 residues in the CDR3. CDR3 in amino acids: CASTLNRRAGGYTF. Written as DNA, the CDR3 is TGTGCCAGCACCCTTAACAGACGAGCAGGAGGCTACACCTTC.

This chain joins TRBV6-1 and TRBJ1-1; D perhaps matches TRBD1 (6 bases). Trimming removed 5 bases from V and 6 bases from J, with 19 bases in between. The germline gives CDR1 MNHNS, CDR2 SASEGT. The CDR3 is 15 residues long. CDR3: CASSNRDKGSAEAFF. The CDR3, as DNA: TGTGCCAGCAGTAACCGGGACAAGGGGTCCGCTGAAGCTTTCTTT.

Comments on this clonotype: Given a far larger clone just one base away, this is likely a sequencing read error. The gene calls are TRBV25-1 and TRBJ2-5; 7 bases map to TRBD1. The better agreement between TRBJ2-1 and the DNA end casts doubt on the J call. Germline V gene lookup returns CDR1 MGHDK and CDR2 SYGVNS. The CDR3 extends over 11 amino acids. The CDR3 spells CASATGDEQFF. Written as DNA, the CDR3 is TGTGCCAGCGCCACAGGGGATGAGCAGTTCTTC.

The chain is built from TRBV20-1 and TRBJ1-4; no definite D call. The germline gives CDR1 DFQATT, CDR2 SNEGSKA (reference sequence). This CDR3 region has 15 residues. V dropped 0 bases and J dropped 4 bases, with 12 bases sitting between them. As DNA, the CDR3 is TGCAGTGCTAGAGATCTTGACGGCGGTAATGAAAAACTGTTTTTT. Its protein product is CSARDLDGGNEKLFF.

This clonotype appeared a single time. At one end, the junction sequence differs from germline, possibly due to a read error. This chain links TRBV6-2 or TRBV6-3 with TRBJ2-1; 7 nucleotides line up with TRBD2. Germline lookup yields CDR1 MNHEY and CDR2 SVGEGT. The CDR3 runs to 15 residues. The CDR3, as DNA: TGTGCCAGCAGATTACAGGCGGGAGCGTGGGATGAGCAGCTCTTT. Residues: CASRLQAGAWDEQLF.

This clonotype is judged medium-sized (0.01 to 0.1%). V gene TRBV6-1 combines with J gene TRBJ2-7; D perhaps matches TRBD1 (5 bases). The V end was cut by 4 bases, the J end by 3 bases, with 16 bases between. CDR1 MNHNS and CDR2 SASEGT come from the germline V gene. This CDR3 is 15 amino acids long. CDR3 sequence: CASSGAIRGGYEQYF. CDR3 nucleotides: TGTGCCAGCAGTGGCGCGATAAGGGGCGGCTACGAGCAGTACTTC.

This clonotype occurred many times. The chain links TRBV28 to TRBJ2-3; the D call may be TRBD1 or TRBD2 (5 bases each). From germline, CDR1 is MDHEN and CDR2 SYDVKM. The CDR3 consists of 15 residues. V was pared by 6 bases and J by 4 bases, with 17 bases between. In DNA, the CDR3 is TGTGCCAGCAGCTCTAGGGACCTCAAGGCAGATACGCAGTATTTT. It translates to CASSSRDLKADTQYF.

As to this clonotype: A far bigger clonotype differs at one base, so this is likely a read error. The genes are TRBV6-4 and TRBJ2-3, with TRBD2 identical over 9 bases. V shed 5 bases and J 1 base; nucleotides not matched to a gene: 10. There are 17 residues in the CDR3. The germline V gene has CDR1 MRHNA and CDR2 SNTAGT. CDR3: CASSFPSIAGGTDTQYF. The CDR3 nucleotides are TGTGCCAGCAGTTTCCCCTCGATAGCGGGGGGCACAGATACGCAGTATTTT.

This clonotype was counted ten times or more. The chain has TRBV7-8 and TRBJ2-5; 9 nucleotides agree with TRBD1. The CDR3 is 15 residues long. Looked up from germline, CDR1 is SGHVS and CDR2 is FQNEAQ. V shed 5 bases, J shed 4 bases, and the junction held 8 bases outside the gene matches. CDR3 residues: CASSGDRGGRETQYF. The CDR3 DNA follows: TGTGCCAGCAGCGGAGACAGGGGGGGTCGAGAGACCCAGTACTTC.

On this clonotype: At one end the junction does not follow the germline gene, possibly because of a read error. The V and J genes are TRBV4-2 and TRBJ2-2, with 8 bases identical to TRBD2. CDR3 size: 18 residues. Per germline, CDR1 LGHNA and CDR2 YNFKEQ. CDR3 in amino acids: CASSPSRCGGSNTGGLFF. DNA of the CDR3: TGTGCCAGCAGCCCCTCGCGGTGCGGGGGGTCGAACACCGGGGGGCTGTTTTTT.

About this clonotype itself: It differs at one base from a far larger clone, so likely a read error. V usage is TRBV6-8 and J usage is TRBJ2-6, with 11 nucleotides matching TRBD1. Per germline, CDR1 MNHGY and CDR2 SAAAGT. The CDR3 extends over 19 amino acids. The CDR3 sequence is CASSTFPGQGASVANVLTF. The CDR3 DNA follows: TGTGCCAGCAGCACCTTCCCCGGACAGGGGGCGTCTGTGGCCAACGTCCTGACTTTC.

The J gene is TRBJ2-7, the V gene TRBV5-7; D could derive from TRBD1 or TRBD2 (7 bases each). TRBV5-7 is given ORF status, its function remaining uncertain. Trimming took 4 bases from V and 1 from J, leaving 18 bases between them. CDR3 length: 16 residues. The CDR3 region has the DNA TGTGCCAGCAGCCACCCAGGGGGGGGGTCTTCCTACGAGCAGTACTTC. Its protein is CASSHPGGGSSYEQYF.

Notes on this clonotype: A far larger clone is one nucleotide away, so this likely arose from a read error. The chain is built from TRBV11-2 and TRBJ2-7; 8 bases fit TRBD1. The junction had 3 bases not matched to a gene; V was cut back by 7 bases and J by 4 bases. The CDR3 runs to 12 residues. The germline V gene has CDR1 SGHAT and CDR2 FQNNGV. As DNA, the CDR3 is TGTGCCAGCATCCGACAGGGGTACGAGCAGTACTTC. Amino acid sequence: CASIRQGYEQYF.

On this clonotype itself: A read error may produce the germline difference seen at one junction end. This chain links TRBV19 with TRBJ2-7; 7 bases match TRBD1. Germline values: CDR1 LNHDA, CDR2 SQIVND (reference sequence). The CDR3 spans 13 residues. The CDR3 nucleotides are TGTGCCGGTAGTACGGACAGGTCTACGGAGCAGTACTTC. This encodes CAGSTDRSTEQYF.

The gene calls are TRBV28 and TRBJ2-1; 14 positions match TRBD2. Germline-derived CDR1 and CDR2 are MDHEN and SYDVKM. V was clipped by 5 bases and J by 6 bases; unmatched bases: 9. The CDR3 is 17 residues long. This CDR3 is CASSPGTSGRKGNEQFF. DNA of the CDR3: TGTGCCAGCAGTCCTGGGACTAGCGGGAGAAAAGGCAATGAGCAGTTCTTC.